The next 32 T cell receptor beta chains were all read from a single sample in a study of blood T cell repertoires in COVID-19 (dated by TCRdb to about 2020). Library preparation was by the immunoSEQ multiplex PCR assay. Held by TCRdb, this immuneACCESS table contains in-frame sequences only and omits some clones. Under half of the omission traces to an unresolved V gene where checked; the cause of the rest is unknown. In all, the sample holds a few hundred thousand clones, and about 80% of those were seen once. 3.4% of the sample is in the top ten clones. Sample: PBMCs or T cells enriched from blood (not recorded which). These receptors all stem from a man aged 50-60 years who had recovered from COVID-19.

The chain carries TRBV6-1 and TRBJ2-5; D is possibly TRBD1 (6 bases). The CDR3 has 15 amino acids. The V gene's germline CDR1 is MNHNS and CDR2 SASEGT. With 0 bases removed from V and 7 bases from J, the gap between germline ends came to 15 bases. The chain's CDR3 is CASSEAPDRRGTQYF. The CDR3 nucleotides are TGTGCCAGCAGTGAAGCGCCAGACAGGCGAGGGACCCAGTACTTC.

This clone is a singleton in its sample. The chain uses TRBV13 and TRBJ2-3, with a tentative D call TRBD2 (6 bases). Germline CDR1 is PRHDT and CDR2 is FYEKMQ (reference sequence). Trimming left V 8 bases short and J 2 bases short, with 8 bases between. The CDR3 extends over 12 amino acids. This chain's CDR3 is CASGRFTDTQYF. The CDR3 DNA is TGTGCCAGCGGGAGGTTCACAGATACGCAGTATTTT. The full variable domain, its missing parts supplied by reference TRBV13 and TRBJ2-3, is AAGVIQSPRHLIKEKRETATLKCYPIPRHDTVYWYQQGPGQDPQFLISFYEKMQSDKGSIPDRFSAQQFSDYHSELNMSSLELGDSALYFCASGRFTDTQYFGPGTRLTVL.

The chain has TRBV7-8 and TRBJ1-5, with D possibly matching TRBD1 (5 bases). V lost 3 bases, J lost 0 bases, and 9 bases lay in between. Germline V lookup: CDR1 SGHVS, CDR2 FQNEAQ. The CDR3 is 15 amino acids. CDR3 DNA: TGTGCCAGCAGCTTTAAGGGGTATAGCAATCAGCCCCAGCATTTT. It translates to CASSFKGYSNQPQHF.

This chain uses TRBV23-1 with TRBJ1-6; 7 bases are shared with TRBD1. TRBV23-1 is an open reading frame, and its role is uncertain. J gave up 9 bases and V 3 bases, and 11 bases lay outside the gene matches. The CDR3 runs 16 residues. The DNA for the CDR3 is TGCGCCAGCAGTCACCCAGGGGGGAGGTCTGGTTCACCCCTCCACTTT. Translating it yields CASSHPGGRSGSPLHF.

The chain carries TRBV6-5 and TRBJ1-2; 9 nucleotides line up with TRBD1. Trimming at V came to 4 bases and at J to 3 bases, leaving 9 bases not matched to a gene. Germline V gene lookup returns CDR1 MNHEY and CDR2 SVGAGI. The CDR3 contains 16 residues. The CDR3, as DNA: TGTGCCAGCAGTTCACCGACAGGGGGGTCTGACTATGGCTACACCTTC. It yields the protein CASSSPTGGSDYGYTF.

The rearrangement uses TRBV4-3 and TRBJ2-4; possibly TRBD1 for D (7 bases). Germline CDR1 is LGHNA and CDR2 is YSLEER. CDR3 size: 12 residues. V lost 2 bases and J lost 9, with 8 bases in between. CDR3 DNA sequence: TGCGCCAGCAGCCAACAGGGGGGCATTCAGTACTTC. This gives the protein CASSQQGGIQYF.

The V and J genes are TRBV30 and TRBJ2-7; D is possibly TRBD1 (6 bases). V gave up 1 base and J gave up 2 bases, with 12 bases separating them. The germline V gene has CDR1 GTSNPN and CDR2 SVGIG (reference sequence). The CDR3 contains 14 residues. The CDR3 loop is CAWSAGRGAYEQYF. Here the CDR3 DNA reads TGTGCCTGGAGTGCAGGCAGGGGCGCCTACGAGCAGTACTTC.

This clone was observed a handful of times. The chain combines TRBV7-2 with TRBJ2-2; no definite D call. Germline V gives CDR1 SGHTA, CDR2 FQGNSA. CDR3 size: 15 residues. Trimming removed 1 base from V and 2 bases from J, with 8 bases in between. The DNA for the CDR3 is TGTGCCAGCAGCTTAGTTCGCCTAAACACCGGGGAGCTGTTTTTT. It specifies CASSLVRLNTGELFF. Drawing the rest from reference TRBV7-2 and TRBJ2-2, the complete variable domain is GAGVSQSPSNKVTEKGKDVELRCDPISGHTALYWYRQSLGQGLEFLIYFQGNSAPDKSGLPSDRFSAERTGGSVSTLTIQRTQQEDSAVYLCASSLVRLNTGELFFGEGSRLTVL.

DNA for the CDR3: TGTGCCTCCGTTCGGGCAGACAGAAACACTGAAGCTTTCTTT. Translated, it gives CASVRADRNTEAFF. This chain joins TRBV7-3 and TRBJ1-1; a possible D gene is TRBD1 (5 bases). The germline V and J ends were trimmed by 11 bases and 2 bases, with 18 bases remaining between them. This CDR3 comprises 14 residues. CDR1 and CDR2 from the germline V gene are SGHTA and FQGTGA.

The chain joins TRBV5-4 to TRBJ1-6, with D possibly being TRBD1 (6 bases). V gave up 5 bases and J gave up 10 bases, with 19 bases separating them. The CDR3 sequence is 15 residues long. Germline V gene data show CDR1 as SGHNT and CDR2 as YYREEE (reference sequence). The CDR3 is CASSRDISTISPLHF. For the CDR3, the DNA is TGTGCCAGCAGTCGGGACATTTCGACGATATCACCCCTCCACTTT.

The CDR3, as DNA: TGTGCCAGTAGCCCCGGGGGGAGGGCTTTCTTTGTAGGGACCCAGTACTTC. Translation: CASSPGGRAFFVGTQYF. The V and J genes are TRBV19 and TRBJ2-5, with 7 bases aligning to TRBD2. The CDR3 consists of 17 residues. V lost 6 bases to trimming and J lost 7 bases; unmatched junction nucleotides: 20. Germline V gives CDR1 LNHDA, CDR2 SQIVND (reference sequence).

This clone was observed a few times. This chain uses TRBV18 with TRBJ1-1; the D gene is possibly TRBD1 (5 bases). Per the germline V gene, CDR1 is KGHSH and CDR2 is LQKENI. The CDR3 runs 15 residues. With 0 bases removed from V and 4 bases from J, the gap between germline ends came to 12 bases. CDR3 region: CASSPPLMGGTEAFF. CDR3 nucleotide sequence: TGTGCCAGCTCACCACCCCTGATGGGGGGCACTGAAGCTTTCTTT.

The chain combines TRBV19 with TRBJ2-7, with TRBD1 matching over 7 bases. This CDR3 spans 11 amino acids. CDR1 and CDR2 (germline): LNHDA, SQIVND (reference sequence). V lost 9 bases and J lost 4; bases outside the gene matches: 3. The CDR3 sequence is CASRQGYEQYF. The CDR3 coding sequence is TGTGCCAGCCGACAGGGATACGAGCAGTACTTC.

This chain uses TRBV5-4 with TRBJ2-1, with 7 bases aligning to TRBD2. The V and J ends lost 2 bases and 8 bases, in that order; junction bases with no gene match: 4. Germline values: CDR1 SGHNT, CDR2 YYREEE (reference sequence). The CDR3 has 13 residues. The CDR3 DNA follows: TGTGCCAGCAGCTTTCCGGGAGGCGATGAGCAGTTCTTC. This codes for CASSFPGGDEQFF.

The V and J genes are TRBV3-1 (or the pseudogene TRBV3-2) and TRBJ1-2; possibly TRBD1 for D (5 bases). The CDR3 consists of 11 residues. V was clipped by 6 bases and J by 4 bases, with 6 bases between them. CDR1 and CDR2 (germline): LGHDT, YNNKEL (reference sequence). CDR3 amino acids: CASRGLYGYTF. As DNA, the CDR3 is TGTGCCAGCAGGGGGCTCTATGGCTACACCTTC.

The chain has TRBV19 and TRBJ1-2; the D gene is possibly TRBD1 (5 bases). This CDR3 is built from 14 residues. Germline CDR1 is LNHDA and CDR2 is SQIVND (reference sequence). V was pared by 7 bases and J by 0 bases, with 12 bases between. This chain's CDR3 is CASNHQGTNYGYTF. CDR3 nucleotide sequence: TGTGCCAGTAATCACCAGGGTACTAACTATGGCTACACCTTC.

The CDR3 is CASSLSRGSHSPLHF. The DNA of the CDR3 is TGTGCCAGCAGCTTAAGTAGGGGTTCCCATTCACCCCTCCACTTT. The V gene is TRBV7-3, the J gene TRBJ1-6, with D maybe TRBD1 (5 bases). The CDR3 totals 15 residues. V gave up 1 base and J gave up 8 bases, with 12 bases separating them. Germline V CDR1 and CDR2: SGHTA, FQGTGA.

This clone was counted a single time. This chain joins TRBV25-1 and TRBJ1-1, with TRBD1 matching 8 bases. This CDR3 has 16 amino acids. Germline V CDR1 and CDR2: MGHDK, SYGVNS. The trim removed 1 base at V and 1 base at J, leaving 5 bases unmatched. The CDR3, as DNA: TGTGCCAGCAGTGAATGGGGTGGGACAGGGAACACTGAAGCTTTCTTT. Translating gives CASSEWGGTGNTEAFF.

The chain uses TRBV9 and TRBJ2-2; 8 nucleotides match TRBD2. The germline V gene has CDR1 SGDLS and CDR2 YYNGEE. V trimming: 6 bases; J trimming: 4 bases; junction bases outside the gene matches: 5. This CDR3 region has 14 residues. Written as DNA, the CDR3 is TGTGCCAGCACCGCGGGGGGCGCCACCGGGGAGCTGTTTTTT. It is translated as CASTAGGATGELFF.

This chain connects TRBV19 to TRBJ2-1; 13 bases are shared with TRBD2. Losses at the gene ends were 4 bases for V and 6 bases for J; bases not matched to a gene: 3. The CDR3 is 15 residues long. The V gene's germline CDR1 is LNHDA and CDR2 SQIVND (reference sequence). DNA of the CDR3: TGTGCCAGTAGTAAGGGACTAGCGGGATTCAATGAGCAGTTCTTC. It is translated as CASSKGLAGFNEQFF.

V is TRBV7-3 and J is TRBJ2-1; possible D gene TRBD2, 6 bases. CDR1 and CDR2 (germline): SGHTA, FQGTGA. The CDR3 sequence is 16 residues long. Trimming took 1 base from V and 0 from J, leaving 10 bases between them. CDR3 amino acids: CASSLIAGYSYNEQFF. CDR3 DNA sequence: TGTGCCAGCAGCTTAATCGCGGGGTACTCCTACAATGAGCAGTTCTTC.

J is TRBJ1-2 and V is TRBV5-1, with 7 bases lining up with TRBD1. Per germline, CDR1 SGHRS and CDR2 YFSETQ. V dropped 6 bases and J dropped 7; count of bases not matched to a gene: 9. This CDR3 spans 13 amino acids. CDR3 sequence reads: CASTDRVGSGYTF. As DNA, the CDR3 is TGCGCCAGCACCGACAGGGTCGGTAGTGGCTACACCTTC.

V usage is TRBV19 and J usage is TRBJ2-7, with TRBD1 matching 8 bases. V shed 4 bases, J shed 10 bases, and the junction held 18 bases outside the gene matches. The CDR3 is 16 amino acids. Per germline, CDR1 LNHDA and CDR2 SQIVND (reference sequence). CDR3: CASSTSLDREKWKQYF. DNA of the CDR3: TGTGCCAGTAGTACATCCTTGGACAGGGAAAAATGGAAACAGTACTTC. Full variable domain (rest looked up from reference TRBV19 and TRBJ2-7): DGGITQSPKYLFRKEGQNVTLSCEQNLNHDAMYWYRQDPGQGLRLIYYSQIVNDFQKGDIAEGYSVSREKKESFPLTVTSAQKNPTAFYLCASSTSLDREKWKQYFGPGTRLTVT.

Here the CDR3 reads CASAGVSEQYF. The CDR3 region has the DNA TGTGCCAGCGCAGGGGTAAGTGAGCAGTACTTC. The J gene is TRBJ2-7, the V gene TRBV3-1 (or the pseudogene TRBV3-2); D may be TRBD1 (6 bases). The CDR3 extends over 11 amino acids. CDR1 and CDR2 (germline): LGHDT, YNNKEL (reference sequence). Trimming took off 8 bases at V and 7 bases at J, with 12 bases between the two ends.

This rearrangement joins TRBV6-5 to TRBJ2-3; 8 bases fit TRBD1. The germline V gene encodes CDR1 MNHEY and CDR2 SVGAGI. V trimming: 4 bases; J trimming: 5 bases; junction bases outside the gene matches: 8. CDR3 length equals 15 residues. This CDR3 is CASSSRDRSLDTQYF. The DNA for the CDR3 is TGTGCCAGCAGTTCCCGGGACAGGTCCCTAGATACGCAGTATTTT.

The chain joins TRBV10-1 to TRBJ2-7; 9 bases line up with TRBD1. CDR1 WNHNN and CDR2 SYGVQD come from the germline V gene (reference sequence). With V trimmed by 3 bases and J by 4 bases, 10 bases remained unmatched. CDR3 length: 16 residues. CDR3 amino acids: CASSDIGTGTVYEQYF. CDR3 in DNA: TGCGCCAGCAGTGATATCGGGACAGGGACAGTTTACGAGCAGTACTTC.

The chain uses TRBV4-1 and TRBJ1-6; 7 bases align to TRBD1. CDR1 is MGHRA and CDR2 is YSYEKL in the germline V gene. This CDR3 is 14 amino acids long. V was clipped by 4 bases and J by 7 bases; unmatched bases: 4. The CDR3, as DNA: TGCGCCAGCAGCCTCGACAGGGCCAATTCACCCCTCCACTTT. This sequence encodes CASSLDRANSPLHF.

Regarding this clone: In the same sample, other DNA sequences code for this CDR3. CDR3 DNA sequence: TGTGCCAGCAGCGTAGAATCTGGGCTTACAGATACGCAGTATTTT. This sequence encodes CASSVESGLTDTQYF. V and J are TRBV9 and TRBJ2-3, with no clear D. V lost 0 bases to trimming and J lost 3 bases, with 11 bases between them. CDR1 is SGDLS, CDR2 YYNGEE, per germline. This CDR3 has 15 residues. The whole variable domain, remainder taken from reference TRBV9 and TRBJ2-3, is DSGVTQTPKHLITATGQRVTLRCSPRSGDLSVYWYQQSLDQGLQFLIQYYNGEERAKGNILERFSAQQFPDLHSELNLSSLELGDSALYFCASSVESGLTDTQYFGPGTRLTVL.

The chain carries TRBV5-1 and TRBJ1-4; D is undetermined. The length of the CDR3 is 15 residues. Deletions cut 2 bases from V and 2 bases from J, with 10 bases between. Germline V CDR1 and CDR2: SGHRS, YFSETQ. CDR3 sequence reads: CASSLTTGTNEKLFF. CDR3 bases: TGCGCCAGCAGCTTAACTACTGGGACTAATGAAAAACTGTTTTTT.

This clone was seen at least ten times. The gene calls are TRBV4-1 and TRBJ1-4; D remains ambiguous. The CDR3 contains 16 residues. Trimming cost V 3 bases and J 8 bases, with 19 bases left between them. Germline CDR1 and CDR2: MGHRA and YSYEKL. CDR3 DNA sequence: TGCGCCAGCAGCCAGCCCGGAACCGTGGAGGCGGAAAAACTGTTTTTT. Amino acids: CASSQPGTVEAEKLFF.

The rearrangement uses TRBV7-3 and TRBJ2-2; D remains unclear. The CDR3 length is 13 residues. Trimming left V 6 bases short and J 7 bases short, with 12 bases between. Germline CDR1 reads SGHTA; CDR2 reads FQGTGA. The CDR3, as DNA: TGTGCCAGCAGGGGCACATCCGGCGGGGAGCTGTTTTTT. As protein: CASRGTSGGELFF.

The rearrangement joins TRBV7-3 to TRBJ2-3; TRBD2 matches 8 bases. From germline, CDR1 is SGHTA and CDR2 FQGTGA. J was trimmed by 5 bases and V by 5 bases; bases with no gene match: 6. The CDR3 contains 14 residues. CDR3 loop: CASSQGLVRDTQYF. The DNA for the CDR3 is TGTGCCAGCAGCCAGGGACTAGTAAGAGATACGCAGTATTTT.